The 18 T cell receptor beta chains reported below all come from one sample, sequenced in a study of graft-versus-host responses after intestinal transplantation. Generated by immunoSEQ multiplex PCR, the TCRdb table keeps only in-frame clones and is missing some. In the table there are roughly 97,000 clones, about nine tenths of which are singletons. These receptors have no known antigen. The sample here was unstimulated CD4+ T cells sorted from spleen or lymph node cells, taken before transplant. The receptors derive from a human donor who was the organ donor for an intestinal transplant.

The rearrangement links TRBV15 to TRBJ1-6; 8 nucleotides agree with TRBD1. Germline V gene data show CDR1 as LNHNV and CDR2 as YYDKDF (reference sequence). CDR3 length equals 15 residues. Losses at the gene ends were 3 bases for V and 4 bases for J; bases not matched to a gene: 2. CDR3 region: CATSRGQDYNSPLHF. CDR3 DNA: TGTGCCACCAGCAGGGGACAGGATTATAATTCACCCCTCCACTTT.

The chain uses TRBV7-4 and TRBJ2-7; maybe TRBD1 (5 bases). Trimming took 6 bases from V and 7 from J, leaving 25 bases between them. The CDR3 length is 16 residues. Germline CDR1 reads SGHVT; CDR2 reads SQSDAQ. The CDR3 sequence is CASSFDSWSLTSEQYF. Written as DNA, the CDR3 is TGTGCCAGCAGTTTTGACAGCTGGTCTCTGACGAGTGAGCAGTACTTC.

The chain couples TRBV7-2 to TRBJ2-2, with 7 bases identical to TRBD1. Germline V gives CDR1 SGHTA, CDR2 FQGNSA. The junction had 0 bases not matched to a gene; V was cut back by 0 bases and J by 5 bases. This CDR3 is built from 14 residues. This CDR3 is CASSLARGTGELFF. In DNA form, the CDR3 reads TGTGCCAGCAGCTTAGCCAGGGGGACCGGGGAGCTGTTTTTT. The full variable domain, rest sourced from reference TRBV7-2 and TRBJ2-2, is GAGVSQSPSNKVTEKGKDVELRCDPISGHTALYWYRQSLGQGLEFLIYFQGNSAPDKSGLPSDRFSAERTGGSVSTLTIQRTQQEDSAVYLCASSLARGTGELFFGEGSRLTVL.

The rearrangement joins TRBV7-9 to TRBJ1-2, with D perhaps matching TRBD1 (6 bases). The CDR3 runs to 14 residues. Germline V gene data show CDR1 as SEHNR and CDR2 as FQNEAQ (reference sequence). The ends were cut back, 5 bases at V and 0 bases at J, with 10 bases in the middle. The CDR3, as DNA: TGTGCCAGCAGCCCACAGGGTGCTAACTATGGCTACACCTTC. Translating gives CASSPQGANYGYTF.

The chain carries TRBV7-9 and TRBJ2-5, with D hard to call. V shed 0 bases and J shed 0 bases, with 2 bases lying between them. Germline V gives CDR1 SEHNR, CDR2 FQNEAQ (reference sequence). The CDR3 sequence is 13 residues long. Here the CDR3 reads CASSLAYQETQYF. For the CDR3, the DNA is TGTGCCAGCAGCTTAGCCTACCAAGAGACCCAGTACTTC.

The rearrangement links TRBV4-2 to TRBJ2-5, with 10 nucleotides matching TRBD2. The germline V gene has CDR1 LGHNA and CDR2 YNFKEQ. V lost 2 bases and J lost 3; bases outside the gene matches: 12. The CDR3 contains 18 residues. The CDR3 DNA is TGTGCCAGCAGCCAAAGAGCACTAGCGGGGAGAGAAAAAGAGACCCAGTACTTC. The encoded protein is CASSQRALAGREKETQYF.

The rearrangement joins TRBV7-9 to TRBJ1-5, with D possibly TRBD1 on 5 matching bases. Germline CDR1 SEHNR, CDR2 FQNEAQ (reference sequence). The V and J ends lost 6 bases and 6 bases respectively, with 12 bases between them. The CDR3 is 13 residues long. The CDR3 here is CASSLDTGQPQHF. Written as DNA, the CDR3 is TGTGCCAGCAGTCTGGACACGGGTCAGCCCCAGCATTTT.

This chain connects TRBV6-5 to TRBJ1-2, with a weak D call TRBD1 (5 bases). V was cut by 0 bases and J by 4 bases, with 9 bases left in between. In germline, CDR1 is MNHEY, CDR2 SVGAGI. There are 14 residues in the CDR3. The DNA for the CDR3 is TGTGCCAGCAGTTACTCGGGGGGTCTCTATGGCTACACCTTC. Protein: CASSYSGGLYGYTF.

This clone appeared once. CDR3 nucleotide sequence: TGTGCCAGCAGCTCAATTCAGGGGTTGGAAAAACTGTTTTTT. Its translation: CASSSIQGLEKLFF. The J gene is TRBJ1-4, the V gene TRBV11-2; a possible D gene is TRBD1 (6 bases). Trimming cost V 4 bases and J 8 bases, with 14 bases left between them. Germline V gene lookup returns CDR1 SGHAT and CDR2 FQNNGV. This CDR3 is built from 14 residues. The full variable domain, completed using reference TRBV11-2 and TRBJ1-4, is EAGVAQSPRYKIIEKRQSVAFWCNPISGHATLYWYQQILGQGPKLLIQFQNNGVVDDSQLPKDRFSAERLKGVDSTLKIQPAKLEDSAVYLCASSSIQGLEKLFFGSGTQLSVL.

This rearrangement joins TRBV5-4 to TRBJ1-2, with 7 bases identical to TRBD1. Germline-derived CDR1 and CDR2 are SGHNT and YYREEE (reference sequence). The ends lost 4 bases at V and 4 bases at J; junction bases unmatched: 4. The CDR3 totals 13 residues. The CDR3 loop is CASSATGTYGYTF. DNA for the CDR3: TGTGCCAGCAGCGCGACAGGGACCTATGGCTACACCTTC.

The chain joins TRBV30 to TRBJ2-5, with D perhaps TRBD2 (7 bases). From germline, CDR1 is GTSNPN and CDR2 SVGIG (reference sequence). Trimming removed 0 bases at V and 5 bases at J, with 22 bases between. CDR3 length: 17 amino acids. The chain's CDR3 is CAWSVGSLRGARETQYF. The CDR3 nucleotides are TGTGCCTGGAGTGTAGGGTCCCTTCGGGGGGCGAGGGAGACCCAGTACTTC.

The chain carries TRBV7-8 and TRBJ2-1, with D perhaps TRBD1 (5 bases). The germline V gene has CDR1 SGHVS and CDR2 FQNEAQ. The CDR3 spans 14 residues. V was trimmed by 4 bases and J by 5 bases, leaving 12 bases between them. The CDR3 nucleotides read TGTGCCAGCAGCTGGGGCTTCACCAACAATGAGCAGTTCTTC. Translating gives CASSWGFTNNEQFF.

This rearrangement joins TRBV18 to TRBJ2-2; tentative D call: TRBD1 (6 bases). There are 15 residues in the CDR3. Germline CDR1 is KGHSH and CDR2 is LQKENI. Trimming shortened V by 3 bases and J by 3 bases, and 11 bases separated the two germline ends. Here the CDR3 reads CASSPSRGDTGELFF. The DNA for the CDR3 is TGTGCCAGCTCACCCTCCAGGGGTGACACCGGGGAGCTGTTTTTT.

The chain links TRBV7-2 to TRBJ2-2; 13 positions match TRBD2. Unmatched junction bases numbered 1, after V lost 0 bases and J lost 3 bases. Germline V gene sequence: CDR1 SGHTA, CDR2 FQGNSA. This CDR3 spans 17 amino acids. CDR3 coding DNA: TGTGCCAGCAGCTTAGCTACTAGCGGGGGGGACACCGGGGAGCTGTTTTTT. Its translation is CASSLATSGGDTGELFF.

This sequence joins TRBV6-1 and TRBJ2-5; the D gene is possibly TRBD2 (5 bases). V dropped 5 bases and J dropped 1 base, with 14 bases sitting between them. Germline CDR1 MNHNS, CDR2 SASEGT. The CDR3 covers 15 residues. The CDR3, as DNA: TGTGCCAGCAGTACTACGGGATTAATCCAAGAGACCCAGTACTTC. Its protein is CASSTTGLIQETQYF.

CDR3 DNA sequence: TGTGCCAGCAGCTTGGGGTTGGGGGACAGGTCAACTGAAGCTTTCTTT. This codes for CASSLGLGDRSTEAFF. This rearrangement joins TRBV5-6 to TRBJ1-1, with 8 bases matching TRBD1. Germline trimming cut 0 bases from V and 5 bases from J; bases unmatched to any gene: 9. CDR1 SGHDT and CDR2 YYEEEE come from the germline V gene. The CDR3 is 16 amino acids.

This rearrangement joins TRBV27 to TRBJ1-6, with D perhaps matching TRBD1 (6 bases). Germline CDR1 MNHEY, CDR2 SMNVEV (reference sequence). V was shortened by 2 bases and J by 9 bases, with 23 bases between the two germline ends. There are 18 residues in the CDR3. This chain's CDR3 is CASSLENPGVSIRSPLHF. The CDR3 DNA follows: TGTGCCAGCAGTTTAGAGAACCCAGGGGTATCTATTCGTTCACCCCTCCACTTT.

This chain connects TRBV7-9 to TRBJ1-5; 9 bases map to TRBD1. From germline, CDR1 is SEHNR and CDR2 FQNEAQ (reference sequence). J gave up 4 bases and V 5 bases, and 12 bases lay outside the gene matches. CDR3 length equals 17 residues. CDR3 region: CASSPGGGQGGNQPQHF. DNA for the CDR3: TGTGCCAGCAGCCCGGGGGGGGGACAGGGAGGGAATCAGCCCCAGCATTTT. Full variable domain (rest looked up from reference TRBV7-9 and TRBJ1-5): DTGVSQNPRHKITKRGQNVTFRCDPISEHNRLYWYRQTLGQGPEFLTYFQNEAQLEKSRLLSDRFSAERPKGSFSTLEIQRTEQGDSAMYLCASSPGGGQGGNQPQHFGDGTRLSIL.